A selection of T cell receptor beta chains follows, all from one sample in a study of blood T cell repertoires in COVID-19. Data came from immunoSEQ multiplex PCR; TCRdb stores just in-frame clones and leaves some out. The data hold fewer than 200,000 clones, with about 90% observed a single time. Material: PBMCs or T cells enriched from blood (not recorded which). These receptors all stem from a human donor with acute COVID-19. The donor label of this sample is uncertain. CDR3s include the opening cysteine and the closing phenylalanine or tryptophan. A D gene is named only where the DNA matches it firmly. Size values are once, few and many counts, or a class for expanded clones, and some rows have none.

TRBD1 NA TRBJ1-2 TRBV18 13 TGTGCCAGCTCACCCGACAGGGCCTATGGCTACACCTTC CASSPDRAYGYTF
NA NA TRBJ1-1 TRBV5-1 13 TGCGCCAGCAGCGCCGGGGTGGGGAAGGAAGCTTTCTTT CASSAGVGKEAFF
TRBD1 NA TRBJ1-5 TRBV3-1/TRBV3-2 16 TGTGCCAGCAGCCAAGGGACAGGGACCAGCAATCAGCCCCAGCATTTT CASSQGTGTSNQPQHF
NA NA TRBJ1-1 TRBV5-6 12 TGTGCCAGCAGCCTAGCGGCCACTGAAGCTTTCTTT CASSLAATEAFF
NA NA TRBJ1-5 TRBV6-5 13 TGTGCCAGCAGCCCAAATAGCAATCAGCCCCAGCATTTT CASSPNSNQPQHF
NA once TRBJ1-1 TRBV5-1 13 TGCGCCAGCAGCTCAGGTAGGGGTATTGAAGCTTTCTTT CASSSGRGIEAFF
NA once TRBJ1-2 TRBV9 14 TGTGCCAGCAGCGTAGGACCAGGGGACTATGGCTACACCTTC CASSVGPGDYGYTF
NA NA TRBJ1-2 TRBV18 15 TGTGCCAGCTCACCAATAGATTCGGGTACGGCTGGCTACACCTTC CASSPIDSGTAGYTF
NA once TRBJ2-2 TRBV7-2 15 TGTGCCAGCAGCTTAGAGTGGCTTGGCACCGGGGAGCTGTTTTTT CASSLEWLGTGELFF
TRBD1 NA TRBJ2-7 TRBV29-1 13 TGCAGCGTTCCCGGGACAGGGAACTACGAGCAGTACTTC CSVPGTGNYEQYF
TRBD1 NA TRBJ2-1 TRBV3-1/TRBV3-2 14 TGTGCCAGCAGCTCGCCGGGACAGGGGAGTGAGCAGTTCTTC CASSSPGQGSEQFF
TRBD1 NA TRBJ1-5 TRBV15 17 TGTGCCACAAATGACAGGGGGCGAGGGGCAAGCAATCAGCCCCAGCATTTT CATNDRGRGASNQPQHF
NA NA TRBJ1-5 TRBV28 16 TGTGCCAGCAGTTTAAAGCTCCGGGGAGCTAATCAGCCCCAGCATTTT CASSLKLRGANQPQHF
NA NA TRBJ1-1 TRBV10-3 13 TGTGCCATCAAAGGAGTCGTAGACACTGAAGCTTTCTTT CAIKGVVDTEAFF
NA NA TRBJ2-5 TRBV14 13 TGTGCCAGCAGCCAGGGCATATTTCAGACCCAGTACTTC CASSQGIFQTQYF
NA NA TRBJ2-7 TRBV10-2 12 TGCGCCAGCAAAGAGGTTTCCTACGAGCAGTACTTC CASKEVSYEQYF
NA NA TRBJ2-7 TRBV7-3 14 TGTGCCAGCAGCTCGGGGGGGACAGGGACCGAGCAGTACTTC CASSSGGTGTEQYF
TRBD1 NA TRBJ1-2 TRBV4-1 16 TGCGCCAGCAGCCAAGAAGCGGGACAGGGCGACTATGGCTACACCTTC CASSQEAGQGDYGYTF
TRBD2 NA TRBJ2-5 TRBV30 15 TGTGCCTGGAGTGATTATCGACTAGCGGAAGAGACCCAGTACTTC CAWSDYRLAEETQYF
TRBD1 NA TRBJ2-7 TRBV5-6 13 TGTGCCAGCAGCCTAGACAGGGAAGGATTGCGGTACTTC CASSLDREGLRYF
NA NA TRBJ2-5 TRBV2 13 TGTGCCAGTGGGGGCCGACAGCGGGAGACCCAGTACTTC CASGGRQRETQYF
NA NA TRBJ1-1 TRBV19 13 TGTGCCAGTAGCCTACAGGGGAACACTGAAGCTTTCTTT CASSLQGNTEAFF
NA few TRBJ1-1 TRBV10-3 11 TGTGCCATCGGGGGACAATGGAAAGCTTTCTTT CAIGGQWKAFF
NA NA TRBJ1-2 TRBV7-9 15 TGTGCCAGCAGCTCACTCCCGGGACAAAAGGATGGCTACACCTTC CASSSLPGQKDGYTF
NA NA TRBJ2-7 TRBV21-1 14 TGTGCCAGCAGCAGAGGACTAGAAGCTTACGAGCAGTACTTC CASSRGLEAYEQYF
TRBD1 NA TRBJ2-3 TRBV2 15 TGTGCCAGCATCTCAAGCACAGGGGGGACAGATACGCAGTATTTT CASISSTGGTDTQYF
NA NA TRBJ1-2 TRBV9 12 TGTGCCAGCTTGGGGGCCAACTATGGCTACACCTTC CASLGANYGYTF
NA NA TRBJ1-3 TRBV25-1 14 TGTGCCAGCAGTGATCCGGGGGCTGGAAACACCATATATTTT CASSDPGAGNTIYF
TRBD1 few TRBJ1-2 TRBV30 13 TGTGCCTGGGCCTACAGGGGGCGGACTGGCTACACCTTC CAWAYRGRTGYTF
TRBD1 NA TRBJ1-1 TRBV15 13 TGTGCCACCAGCAGTTCCGGGACAGCCGAAGCTTTCTTT CATSSSGTAEAFF
TRBD1 NA TRBJ1-2 TRBV19 14 TGTGCCAGTAGGGACAGGGCCTCAGCCTATGGCTACACCTTC CASRDRASAYGYTF
NA NA TRBJ1-5 TRBV6-4 16 TGTGCCAGCAGTACCCAAAGGAGGGTAAGTTATGAGCCCCAGCATTTT CASSTQRRVSYEPQHF
NA NA TRBJ2-2 TRBV4-3 14 TGCGCCAGCAGCCAAGCACAGAACACCGGGGAGCTGTTTTTT CASSQAQNTGELFF
TRBD1 few TRBJ1-2 TRBV3-1/TRBV3-2 15 TGTGCCAGCAGCCGGACCGGGACAGGGGTCGTGGGCTACACCTTC CASSRTGTGVVGYTF
NA NA TRBJ2-7 TRBV19 16 TGTGCCAGTAGTATAGATGGGCTGAGCTCAGCCTACGAGCAGTACTTC CASSIDGLSSAYEQYF
TRBD2 NA TRBJ2-1 TRBV5-1 16 TGCGCCAGCAGCTTGAGACTAGCGGGGGGTTACAATGAGCAGTTCTTC CASSLRLAGGYNEQFF
TRBD2 NA TRBJ2-1 TRBV7-2 15 TGTGCCAGCAGTTCCAGCGGGGGGGCTTACAATGAGCAGTTCTTC CASSSSGGAYNEQFF
TRBD2 NA TRBJ2-7 TRBV2 15 TGTGCCAGCAGTCCGGCCGCGGGGGGGCCCTACGAGCAGTACTTC CASSPAAGGPYEQYF
NA NA TRBJ2-7 TRBV5-1 14 TGCGCCAGCAGCTTGGCAGGTGGAACCTACGAGCAGTACTTC CASSLAGGTYEQYF
TRBD1 NA TRBJ1-2 TRBV28 14 TGTGCCAGCAGTCCCGGACAGGGAACAGGTGGCTACACCTTC CASSPGQGTGGYTF
NA NA TRBJ2-3 TRBV6-4 15 TGTGCCAGCAGTGAAGGGGCAAGAGACACAGATACGCAGTATTTT CASSEGARDTDTQYF
NA NA TRBJ2-3 TRBV4-2 16 TGTGCCAGCAGCCAGGACCCTAGCGGAGGGGGAGATACGCAGTATTTT CASSQDPSGGGDTQYF
TRBD1 NA TRBJ2-7 TRBV28 17 TGTGCCAGCAGTTTGGGAGCCCTTCAGGACAGGGGGCGTGAGCAGTACTTC CASSLGALQDRGREQYF
TRBD1 NA TRBJ2-3 TRBV3-1/TRBV3-2 16 TGTGCCAGCAGCCAGGACAGGGACCGGAGCACAGATACGCAGTATTTT CASSQDRDRSTDTQYF
NA few TRBJ2-7 TRBV23-1 15 TGCGCCAGCAGTCGCCACAGGGTTGAGCCCTACGAGCAGTACTTC CASSRHRVEPYEQYF
TRBD1 NA TRBJ1-4 TRBV5-4 15 TGTGCCAGCAGCGCAAACAGGGGCCTTAATGAAAAACTGTTTTTT CASSANRGLNEKLFF
NA NA TRBJ1-6 TRBV5-6 15 TGTGCCAGCAGCTTGACAGGGATCTATAATTCACCCCTCCACTTT CASSLTGIYNSPLHF
NA NA TRBJ2-7 TRBV5-4 14 TGTGCCAGCAGCTTGGACAGGGACTCCTACGAGCAGTACTTC CASSLDRDSYEQYF
NA NA TRBJ1-4 TRBV30 16 TGTGCCTGGACCACTCTCAGGGCCGCAACTAATGAAAAACTGTTTTTT CAWTTLRAATNEKLFF
TRBD1 NA TRBJ1-1 TRBV27 14 TGTGCCAGCAGTCCAGACAGGGGAGGCGCTGAAGCTTTCTTT CASSPDRGGAEAFF
TRBD2 NA TRBJ2-3 TRBV11-2 15 TGTGCCAGCAGAGTAGCGGGGGGCCGCACAGATACGCAGTATTTT CASRVAGGRTDTQYF
TRBD1 NA TRBJ1-6 TRBV30 17 TGTGCCTGGAGCGAAAAGGACAGGGCAGCTACAGTTTCACCCCTCCACTTT CAWSEKDRAATVSPLHF
NA NA TRBJ2-3 TRBV5-8 17 TGTGCCAGCAGCCCGATGGCGAGGTCCACTAGCACAGATACGCAGTATTTT CASSPMARSTSTDTQYF
TRBD1 once TRBJ1-1 TRBV11-2 15 TGTGCCAGCAGCCCCAGACAGGGACCGAACACTGAAGCTTTCTTT CASSPRQGPNTEAFF
TRBD2 NA TRBJ2-1 TRBV19 15 TGTGCCAGTAGTATAAGCGGGGGGGTATACAATGAGCAGTTCTTC CASSISGGVYNEQFF
NA NA TRBJ2-7 TRBV9 13 TGTGCCAGCAGCGTAGCGACTAGAGGCGAGCAGTACTTC CASSVATRGEQYF
NA few TRBJ2-5 TRBV2 13 TGTGCCAGCAGTGGTGGGCTGCAAGAGACCCAGTACTTC CASSGGLQETQYF